Below, one T cell receptor (beta chain) is given with its context. Its antigen is currently unknown. With 8 bases removed from V and 5 bases from J, the gap between germline ends came to 16 bases. This CDR3 contains 13 residues. From germline, CDR1 is MDHEN and CDR2 SYDVKM. These data are taken from a study of cytomegalovirus exposure and HLA in healthy donors. Broader study findings: No immune exposure information besides CMV serostatus was available. Diagnosis of cytomegalovirus status made by the classifier reportedly showed high specificity and sensitivity.

Vbeta (60) and Jbeta (13) primers were used in the PCR. Original data processing: Unique TCR beta chains numbered approximately 76 million in a later analysis, with around 10 million shared. Clones were read by immunoSEQ multiplex PCR, and TCRdb kept only the in-frame ones, dropping some. That table furnishes V, J and clone size, whereas the DNA furnished D and trimming. This sample has 170,000 or so clones, with about four fifths found just once. The chain links TRBV28 to TRBJ2-7; perhaps TRBD2 as D (5 bases). The sequence was collected from a male donor in good health and CMV-seronegative. The sample was PBMCs. This CDR3 reads CASLPTGYDEQYF. CDR3 nucleotides: TGTGCCAGCCTGCCAACGGGATATGACGAGCAGTACTTC.